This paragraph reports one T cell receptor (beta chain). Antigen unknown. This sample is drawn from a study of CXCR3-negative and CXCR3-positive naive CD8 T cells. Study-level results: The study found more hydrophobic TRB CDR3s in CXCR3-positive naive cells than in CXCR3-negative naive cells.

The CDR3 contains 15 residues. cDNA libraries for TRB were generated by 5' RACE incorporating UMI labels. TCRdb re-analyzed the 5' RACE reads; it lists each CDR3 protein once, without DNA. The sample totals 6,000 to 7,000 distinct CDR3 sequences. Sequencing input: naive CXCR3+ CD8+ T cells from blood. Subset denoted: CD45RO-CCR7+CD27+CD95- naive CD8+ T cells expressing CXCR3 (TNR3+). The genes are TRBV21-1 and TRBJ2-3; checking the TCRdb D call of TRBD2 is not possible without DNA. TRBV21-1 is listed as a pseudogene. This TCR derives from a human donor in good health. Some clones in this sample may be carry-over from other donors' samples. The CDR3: CASSRGGRATDTQYF.